Listed below are T cell receptor beta chains from one sample, sequenced in a study of human T cells and chemical hapten exposure. TCRdb reprocessed the RACE reads with MiXCR, giving one entry per CDR3 protein. The table shows 60,000 to 90,000 distinct CDR3 sequences, with around 9.4% occurring only once. Source material: whole blood. The source of these receptors is a female donor in good health. Some clones in this sample may be carry-over from other donors' samples. Both conserved end residues are part of each CDR3. D genes are given only for firm matches. Clone size is shown for a subset of rows, as once, few, many or a class of expanded clone.

V,length,D,J,size,CDR3,DNA
TRBV2,17,.,TRBJ1-4,.,CASSNQGSGTTNEKLFF,TGTGCCAGCAGTAACCAGGGGTCCGGAACAACTAATGAAAAACTGTTTTTT
TRBV20-1,14,.,TRBJ1-5,many,CSAGRGGTRQPQHF,TGCAGTGCCGGAAGGGGGGGAACGCGTCAGCCCCAGCATTTT
TRBV12-5,14,.,TRBJ2-7,many,CASADQASSYEQYF,TGTGCTAGTGCCGACCAGGCTAGCTCCTACGAGCAGTACTTC
TRBV29-1,16,.,TRBJ2-1,many,CSVDSVGGGPYNEQFF,TGCAGCGTTGACTCGGTCGGCGGGGGCCCCTACAATGAGCAGTTCTTC
TRBV29-1,10,.,TRBJ2-7,many,CPTGPFEQYF,TGCCCGACGGGCCCTTTCGAGCAGTACTTC
TRBV5-1,14,.,TRBJ1-1,few,CASSLPGSNTEAFF,TGCGCCAGCAGCTTGCCAGGGAGCAACACTGAAGCTTTCTTT
TRBV27,16,TRBD2,TRBJ2-1,many,CASSFIPSGGGHEQFF,TGTGCCAGCAGTTTCATTCCTAGCGGGGGGGGCCATGAGCAGTTCTTC
TRBV20-1,15,TRBD2,TRBJ2-2,few,CSAREGLAGTGELFF,TGCAGTGCTAGAGAGGGTCTAGCGGGGACCGGGGAGCTGTTTTTT
TRBV29-1,12,TRBD1,TRBJ2-1,many,CSVGTGGNEQFF,TGCAGCGTGGGGACAGGGGGCAATGAGCAGTTCTTC
TRBV18,15,TRBD1,TRBJ1-1,many,CASSPGAGGGTEAFF,TGTGCCAGCTCACCAGGAGCAGGGGGGGGTACTGAAGCTTTCTTT
TRBV6-5,13,.,TRBJ1-3,many,CASRLNSGNTIYF,TGTGCCAGCCGGTTGAACTCTGGAAACACCATATATTTT
TRBV10-3,13,TRBD1,TRBJ1-1,.,CAIRGTVNTEAFF,TGTGCCATCAGGGGGACAGTCAACACTGAAGCTTTCTTT
TRBV3-1,13,.,TRBJ1-6,many,CASSQAENSPLHF,TGTGCCAGCAGCCAAGCTGAGAATTCACCCCTCCACTTT
TRBV6-4,15,TRBD2,TRBJ2-3,many,CASSDLAGGPDTQYF,TGTGCCAGCAGTGACCTAGCGGGGGGTCCAGATACGCAGTATTTT
TRBV6-5,14,.,TRBJ1-1,few,CATNPLQGRTEAFF,TGTGCCACTAACCCCCTCCAGGGGCGGACTGAAGCTTTCTTT
TRBV24-1,15,.,TRBJ1-5,few,CATSEGSYSNQPQHF,TGTGCCACCAGTGAGGGAAGTTATAGCAATCAGCCCCAGCATTTT
TRBV10-3,15,.,TRBJ2-3,many,CAISERQTRADTQYF,TGTGCCATCAGTGAGCGTCAGACTAGGGCAGATACGCAGTATTTT
TRBV28,15,.,TRBJ1-1,many,CASSLAGVGWTEAFF,TGTGCCAGCAGTTTGGCCGGGGTGGGGTGGACTGAAGCTTTCTTT
TRBV3-1,11,.,TRBJ1-1,.,CASSQFRSCIF,TGTGCCAGCAGCCAATTTCGTTCCTGTATCTTT
TRBV30,12,.,TRBJ2-1,.,CAWSVLRQVKFF,TGTGCCTGGAGTGTATTGAGGCAGGTGAAGTTCTTC
TRBV4-3,15,TRBD1,TRBJ1-4,many,CASSQDGQGYRKLFF,TGCGCCAGCAGCCAAGATGGACAGGGCTATCGAAAACTGTTTTTT
TRBV5-6,16,.,TRBJ2-7,.,CASSLPGTHETYEQYF,TGTGCCAGCAGCTTGCCCGGGACACACGAGACCTACGAGCAGTACTTC
TRBV12-3/TRBV12-4,13,.,TRBJ1-1,many,CASRPQANTEAFF,TGTGCCAGCAGGCCACAGGCGAACACTGAAGCTTTCTTT
TRBV27,14,TRBD1,TRBJ1-5,.,CASSTQGSNQPQHF,TGTGCCAGCAGTACACAGGGGAGCAATCAGCCCCAGCATTTT
TRBV6-5,14,.,TRBJ1-1,many,CASSYGGWGTEAFF,TGTGCCAGCAGTTACGGTGGATGGGGGACTGAAGCTTTCTTT
TRBV2,17,.,TRBJ1-1,.,CASSEAVPFVGGTEAFF,TGTGCCAGCAGTGAAGCGGTCCCGTTTGTCGGGGGCACTGAAGCTTTCTTT
TRBV29-1,11,.,TRBJ2-7,few,CSVEGVDEQYF,TGCAGCGTTGAGGGGGTTGACGAGCAGTACTTC
TRBV6-1,14,.,TRBJ2-7,many,CASSEFGEFGEQYF,TGTGCCAGCAGTGAATTCGGGGAATTTGGCGAGCAGTACTTC
TRBV20-1,16,TRBD2,TRBJ2-3,many,CSARRVGGTIEDTQYF,TGCAGTGCTAGACGAGTCGGCGGGACTATCGAAGATACGCAGTATTTT